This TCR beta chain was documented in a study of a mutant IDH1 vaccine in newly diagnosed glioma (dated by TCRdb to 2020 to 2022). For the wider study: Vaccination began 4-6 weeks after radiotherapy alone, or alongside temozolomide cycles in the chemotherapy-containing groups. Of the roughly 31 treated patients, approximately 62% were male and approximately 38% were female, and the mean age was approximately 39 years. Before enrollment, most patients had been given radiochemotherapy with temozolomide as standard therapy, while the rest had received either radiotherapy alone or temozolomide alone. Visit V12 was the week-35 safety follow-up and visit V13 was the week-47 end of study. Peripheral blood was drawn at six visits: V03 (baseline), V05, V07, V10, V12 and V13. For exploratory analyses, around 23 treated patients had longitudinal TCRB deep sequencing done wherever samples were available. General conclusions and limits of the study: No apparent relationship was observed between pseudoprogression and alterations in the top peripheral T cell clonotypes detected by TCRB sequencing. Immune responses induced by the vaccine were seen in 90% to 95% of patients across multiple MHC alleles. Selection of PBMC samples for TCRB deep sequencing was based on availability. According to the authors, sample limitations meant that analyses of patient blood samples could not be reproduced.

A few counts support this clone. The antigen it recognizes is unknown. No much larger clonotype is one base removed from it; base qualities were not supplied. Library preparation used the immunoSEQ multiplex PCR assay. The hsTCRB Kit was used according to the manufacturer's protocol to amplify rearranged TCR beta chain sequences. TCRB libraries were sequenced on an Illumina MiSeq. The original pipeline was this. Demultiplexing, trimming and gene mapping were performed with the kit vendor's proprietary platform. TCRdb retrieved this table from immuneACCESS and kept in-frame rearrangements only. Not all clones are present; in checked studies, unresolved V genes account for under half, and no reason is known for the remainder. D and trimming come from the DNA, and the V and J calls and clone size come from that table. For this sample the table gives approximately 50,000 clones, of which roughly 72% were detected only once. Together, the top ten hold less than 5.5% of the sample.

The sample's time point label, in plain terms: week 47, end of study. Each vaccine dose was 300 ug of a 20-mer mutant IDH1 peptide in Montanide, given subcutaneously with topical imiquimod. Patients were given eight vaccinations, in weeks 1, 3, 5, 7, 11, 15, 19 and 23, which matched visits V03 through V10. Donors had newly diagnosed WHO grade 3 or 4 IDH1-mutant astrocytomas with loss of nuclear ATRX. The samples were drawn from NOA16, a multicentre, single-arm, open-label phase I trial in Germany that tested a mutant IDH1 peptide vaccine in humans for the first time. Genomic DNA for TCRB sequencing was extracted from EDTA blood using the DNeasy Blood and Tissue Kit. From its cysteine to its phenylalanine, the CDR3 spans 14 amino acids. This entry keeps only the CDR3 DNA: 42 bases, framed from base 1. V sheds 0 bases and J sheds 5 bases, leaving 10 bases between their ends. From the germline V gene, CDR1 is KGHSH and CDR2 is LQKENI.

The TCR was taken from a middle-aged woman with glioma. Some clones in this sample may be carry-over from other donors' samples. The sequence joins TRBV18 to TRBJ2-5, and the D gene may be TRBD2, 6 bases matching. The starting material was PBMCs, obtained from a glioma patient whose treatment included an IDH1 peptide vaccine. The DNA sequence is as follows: TGTGCCAGCTCACCACCACGGGGGATTGAGACCCAGTACTTC. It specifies CASSPPRGIETQYF.